This TCR beta chain emerged from a study of T cells in Graves' hyperthyroidism and ophthalmopathy. Study in general: Before any treatment, at initial diagnosis, peripheral blood was collected.

This CDR3 comprises 12 residues. Germline-derived CDR1 and CDR2 are LGHNA and YSLEER. V was cut by 1 base and J by 10 bases, with 7 bases left in between. Study-level results: Most thyroid clonotypes expanded above 0.001 appeared in blood too.

As to this clonotype: The antigen is not known.

The diagnoses drew upon clinical symptoms, serum thyroxine and TRAb, thyroid ultrasound and orbital computed tomography. Amplification targeted TCR beta CDR3 regions from RNA transcripts. The HTBI primer set was used in a first-round RT-PCR of the TCR CDR3. A single record per CDR3 protein comes from TCRdb applying MiXCR to the multiplex PCR reads. The sample has roughly 380,000 distinct CDR3 sequences; roughly 13% are singletons. The genes are TRBV4-3 and TRBJ1-4; D is uncertain. This clonotype originated in a woman between 18 and 30 years old with Graves' hyperthyroidism. The sequenced material came from blood. The DNA for the CDR3 is TGCGCCAGCAGCCAAGGACTGGGAAAACTGTTTTTT. It codes for CASSQGLGKLFF.